This T cell receptor beta chain was recovered during a study of T cells after yellow fever vaccination. This clonotype appeared once. The V end was cut by 3 bases, the J end by 6 bases, with 13 bases between. Germline V gives CDR1 LNHDA, CDR2 SQIVND (reference sequence). The CDR3 contains 14 residues. UMIs and a universal primer site were added when TCR cDNA was made by 5'RACE template switching. TCRdb passed the 5' RACE reads through MiXCR, listing each CDR3 protein once. The sample gives 300,000 to 400,000 distinct CDR3 sequences, 8.7% of which show up once; roughly 17% is in the top ten. The source is a man between 18 and 29 years old who received the YFV17D yellow fever vaccine. Sample: PBMCs, taken on the day of the first yellow fever vaccination. The genes are TRBV19 and TRBJ2-3; perhaps TRBD1 as D (5 bases). In DNA form, the CDR3 reads TGTGCCAGTAGTATTGCGCAGGGTAGGGATACGCAGTATTTT. This translates into CASSIAQGRDTQYF.